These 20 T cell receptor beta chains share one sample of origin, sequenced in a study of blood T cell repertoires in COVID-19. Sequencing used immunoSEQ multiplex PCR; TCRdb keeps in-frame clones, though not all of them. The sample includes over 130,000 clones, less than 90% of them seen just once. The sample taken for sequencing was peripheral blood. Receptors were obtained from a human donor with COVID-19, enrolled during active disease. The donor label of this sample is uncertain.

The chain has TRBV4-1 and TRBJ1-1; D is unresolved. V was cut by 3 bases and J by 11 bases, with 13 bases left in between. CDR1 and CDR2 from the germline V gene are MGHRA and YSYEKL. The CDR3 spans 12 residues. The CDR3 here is CASSQIGSRAFF. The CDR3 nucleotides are TGCGCCAGCAGCCAGATAGGGAGCCGGGCTTTCTTT.

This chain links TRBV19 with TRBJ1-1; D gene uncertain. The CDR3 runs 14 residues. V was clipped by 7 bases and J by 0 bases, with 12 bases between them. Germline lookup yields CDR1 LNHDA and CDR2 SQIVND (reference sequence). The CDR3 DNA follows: TGTGCCAGTAACCCAGGTCAGCTGAACACTGAAGCTTTCTTT. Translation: CASNPGQLNTEAFF.

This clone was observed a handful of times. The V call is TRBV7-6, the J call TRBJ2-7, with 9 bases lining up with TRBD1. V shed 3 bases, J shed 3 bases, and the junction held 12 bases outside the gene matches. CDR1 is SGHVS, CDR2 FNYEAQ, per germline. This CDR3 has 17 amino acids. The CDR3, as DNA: TGTGCCAGCAGCTTTCGACCCTTGGGGACAGGGATCTACGAGCAGTACTTC. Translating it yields CASSFRPLGTGIYEQYF.

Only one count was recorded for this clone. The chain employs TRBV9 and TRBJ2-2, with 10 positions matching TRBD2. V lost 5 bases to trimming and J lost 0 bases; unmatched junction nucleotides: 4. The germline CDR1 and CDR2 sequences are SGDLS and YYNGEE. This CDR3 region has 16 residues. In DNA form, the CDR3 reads TGTGCCAGCAGTAGGACTAGCGGAACGAACACCGGGGAGCTGTTTTTT. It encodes CASSRTSGTNTGELFF.

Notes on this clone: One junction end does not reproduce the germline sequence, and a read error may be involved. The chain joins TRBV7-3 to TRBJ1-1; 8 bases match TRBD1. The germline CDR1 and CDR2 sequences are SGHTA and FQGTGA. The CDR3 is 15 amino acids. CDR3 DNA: TGTGCCAGCAGCTTATTGGACAGGGACCTATCTGAACCTTTCTTT. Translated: CASSLLDRDLSEPFF.

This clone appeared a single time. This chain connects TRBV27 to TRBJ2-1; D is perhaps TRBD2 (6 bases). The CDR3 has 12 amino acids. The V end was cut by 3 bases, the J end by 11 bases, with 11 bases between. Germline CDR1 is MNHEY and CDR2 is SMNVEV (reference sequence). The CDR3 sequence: CASSFGGKKQFF. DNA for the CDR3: TGTGCCAGCAGTTTCGGCGGGAAGAAGCAGTTCTTC.

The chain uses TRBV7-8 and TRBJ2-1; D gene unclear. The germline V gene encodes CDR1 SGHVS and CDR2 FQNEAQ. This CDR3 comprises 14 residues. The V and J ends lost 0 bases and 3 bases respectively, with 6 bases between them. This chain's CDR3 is CASSLARIYNEQFF. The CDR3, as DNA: TGTGCCAGCAGCTTAGCCAGGATCTACAATGAGCAGTTCTTC. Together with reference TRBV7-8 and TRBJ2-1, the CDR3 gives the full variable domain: GAGVSQSPRYKVAKRGQDVALRCDPISGHVSLFWYQQALGQGPEFLTYFQNEAQLDKSGLPSDRFFAERPEGSVSTLKIQRTQQEDSAVYLCASSLARIYNEQFFGPGTRLTVL.

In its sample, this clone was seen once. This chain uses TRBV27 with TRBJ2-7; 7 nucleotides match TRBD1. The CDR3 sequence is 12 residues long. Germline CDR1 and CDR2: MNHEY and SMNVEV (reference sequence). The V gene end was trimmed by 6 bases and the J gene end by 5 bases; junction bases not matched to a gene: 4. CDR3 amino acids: CASRTGFNEQYF. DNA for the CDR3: TGTGCCAGCAGGACAGGGTTCAACGAGCAGTACTTC.

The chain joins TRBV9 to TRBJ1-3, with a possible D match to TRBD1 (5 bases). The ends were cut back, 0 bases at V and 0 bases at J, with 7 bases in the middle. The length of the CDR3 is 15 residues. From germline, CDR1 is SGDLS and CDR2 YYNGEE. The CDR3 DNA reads TGTGCCAGCAGCGTAGATGGGGCCTCTGGAAACACCATATATTTT. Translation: CASSVDGASGNTIYF. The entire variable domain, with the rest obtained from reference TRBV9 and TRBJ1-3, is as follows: DSGVTQTPKHLITATGQRVTLRCSPRSGDLSVYWYQQSLDQGLQFLIQYYNGEERAKGNILERFSAQQFPDLHSELNLSSLELGDSALYFCASSVDGASGNTIYFGEGSWLTVV.

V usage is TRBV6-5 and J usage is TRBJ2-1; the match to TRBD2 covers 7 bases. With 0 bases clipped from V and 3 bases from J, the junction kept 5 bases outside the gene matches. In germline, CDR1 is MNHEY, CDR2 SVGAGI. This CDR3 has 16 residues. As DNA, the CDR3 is TGTGCCAGCAGTTACTCTGTAGCGGGTGTCTACAATGAGCAGTTCTTC. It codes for CASSYSVAGVYNEQFF.

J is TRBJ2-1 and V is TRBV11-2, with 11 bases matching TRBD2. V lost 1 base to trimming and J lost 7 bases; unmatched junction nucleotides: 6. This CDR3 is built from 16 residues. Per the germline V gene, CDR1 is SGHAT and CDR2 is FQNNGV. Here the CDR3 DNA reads TGTGCCAGCAGCTTAGGAGATAGCGGGGGGGCTAATGAGCAGTTCTTC. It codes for CASSLGDSGGANEQFF. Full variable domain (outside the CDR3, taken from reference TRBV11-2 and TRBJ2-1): EAGVAQSPRYKIIEKRQSVAFWCNPISGHATLYWYQQILGQGPKLLIQFQNNGVVDDSQLPKDRFSAERLKGVDSTLKIQPAKLEDSAVYLCASSLGDSGGANEQFFGPGTRLTVL.

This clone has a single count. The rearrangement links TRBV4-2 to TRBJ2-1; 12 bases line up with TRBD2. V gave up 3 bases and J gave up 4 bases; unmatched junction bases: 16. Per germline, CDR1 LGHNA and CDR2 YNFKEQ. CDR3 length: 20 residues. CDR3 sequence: CASSQNPFTSGGIVYNEQFF. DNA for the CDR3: TGTGCCAGCAGCCAGAACCCCTTCACTAGCGGGGGGATAGTGTACAATGAGCAGTTCTTC.

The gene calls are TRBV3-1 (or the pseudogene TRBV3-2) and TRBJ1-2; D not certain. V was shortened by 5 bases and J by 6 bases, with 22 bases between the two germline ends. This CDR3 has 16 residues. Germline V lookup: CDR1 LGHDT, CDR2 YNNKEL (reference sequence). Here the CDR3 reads CASSSGRTGVADGYTF. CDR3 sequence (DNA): TGTGCCAGCAGCTCCGGTAGGACGGGAGTCGCTGATGGCTACACCTTC.

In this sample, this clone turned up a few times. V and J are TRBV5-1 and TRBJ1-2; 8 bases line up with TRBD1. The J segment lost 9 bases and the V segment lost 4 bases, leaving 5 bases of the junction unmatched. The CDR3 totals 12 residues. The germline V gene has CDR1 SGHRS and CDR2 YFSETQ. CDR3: CASSPDRESYTF. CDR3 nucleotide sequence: TGCGCCAGCAGCCCGGACAGGGAGAGCTACACCTTC.

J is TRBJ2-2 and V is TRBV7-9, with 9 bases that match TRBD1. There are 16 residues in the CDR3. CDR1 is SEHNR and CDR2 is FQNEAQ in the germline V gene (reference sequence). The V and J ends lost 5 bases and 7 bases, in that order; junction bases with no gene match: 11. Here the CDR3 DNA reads TGTGCCAGCAGCCCCCGGACAGGGGTATTTGTCGGGGAGCTGTTTTTT. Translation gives CASSPRTGVFVGELFF.

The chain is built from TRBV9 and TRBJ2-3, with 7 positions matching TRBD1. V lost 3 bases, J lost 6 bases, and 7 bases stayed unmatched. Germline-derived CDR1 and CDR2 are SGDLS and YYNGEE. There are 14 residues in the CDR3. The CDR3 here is CASSADRDQDTQYF. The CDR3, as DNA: TGTGCCAGCAGCGCTGACAGGGACCAGGATACGCAGTATTTT.

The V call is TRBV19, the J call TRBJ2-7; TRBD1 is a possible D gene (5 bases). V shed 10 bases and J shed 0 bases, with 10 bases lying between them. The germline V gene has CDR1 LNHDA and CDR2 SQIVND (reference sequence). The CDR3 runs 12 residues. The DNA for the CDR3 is TGTGCCACCCAGGACAACTCCTACGAGCAGTACTTC. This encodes CATQDNSYEQYF.

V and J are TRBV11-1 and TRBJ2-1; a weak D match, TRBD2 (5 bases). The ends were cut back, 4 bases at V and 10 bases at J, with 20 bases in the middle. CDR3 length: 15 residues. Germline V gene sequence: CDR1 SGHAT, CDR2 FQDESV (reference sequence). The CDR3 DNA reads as TGTGCCAGCAGCTCGCCATCCACGGGCCGCGGGGAGCAGTTCTTC. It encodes CASSSPSTGRGEQFF.

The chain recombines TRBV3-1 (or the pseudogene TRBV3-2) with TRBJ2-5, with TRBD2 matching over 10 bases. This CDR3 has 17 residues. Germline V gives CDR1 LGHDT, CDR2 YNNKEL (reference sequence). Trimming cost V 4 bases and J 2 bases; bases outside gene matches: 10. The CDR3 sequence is CASSPRIAGGYQETQYF. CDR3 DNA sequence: TGTGCCAGCAGCCCTCGAATAGCGGGGGGCTATCAAGAGACCCAGTACTTC.

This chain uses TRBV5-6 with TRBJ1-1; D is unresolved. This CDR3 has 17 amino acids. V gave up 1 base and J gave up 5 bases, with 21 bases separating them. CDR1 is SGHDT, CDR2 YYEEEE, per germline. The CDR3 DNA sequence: TGTGCCAGCAGCTTGACAGATACCCCCCGGGATGTGACTGAAGCTTTCTTT. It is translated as CASSLTDTPRDVTEAFF.